Below, one T cell receptor beta chain is given with its context. Antigen unknown. The study ran its PCR with 60 Vbeta and 13 Jbeta primers. Assay: immunoSEQ multiplex PCR; the TCRdb copy retains only in-frame clones and omits some. Here the sample spans roughly 100,000 clones, roughly 15% being singletons. This entry comes from a study of cytomegalovirus exposure and HLA in healthy donors. The study's findings and limits: Trimming of TCR beta V- and J-genes showed a link, identified in a later analysis, to a missense DCLRE1C variant. Some V segments (TRBV6-2 and TRBV6-3 among them) were excluded as indistinguishable. With further analysis later on, most CMV-associated TCR beta chains appeared HLA-restricted.

The CDR3 covers 13 residues. V trimming: 6 bases; J trimming: 2 bases; junction bases outside the gene matches: 1. Germline V gene lookup returns CDR1 SQVTM and CDR2 ANQGSEA. This TCR derives from a female donor in good health and CMV-seronegative. Source material: PBMCs. The V call is TRBV29-1, the J call TRBJ2-3; 11 nucleotides align to TRBD2. CDR3 coding DNA: TGCAGCGTGACTAGCGGGGACACAGATACGCAGTATTTT. Translation: CSVTSGDTDTQYF.